This T cell receptor beta chain was documented in a study of sequential checkpoint blockade in melanoma. Background on the study: About two dozen patients had tumor biopsies before treatment and at week 13. Findings and limits, study-wide: Clinical benefit was about 30 times likelier when tumor T-cell fraction and clonality increased.

Note on this clone: Its matching antigen is unknown.

Clones were sequenced by immunoSEQ multiplex PCR, and TCRdb holds only the in-frame ones, with some missing. The sample lists approximately 4,000 clones; around 23% were seen once. Described treatment: randomized to nivolumab then ipilimumab (arm A) or the reverse (arm B). This receptor was taken from a human donor with melanoma. The source was tumor tissue (inferred from file names), collected from a patient given nivolumab and ipilimumab in sequence.

This CDR3 reads CASSPGRESSYEQYF. The CDR3 DNA sequence: TGTGCCAGCAGCCCAGGACGGGAGAGCTCCTACGAGCAGTACTTC. The chain carries TRBV11-3 and TRBJ2-7, with D perhaps matching TRBD2 (6 bases). Germline lookup yields CDR1 SGHNT and CDR2 YENEEA. The CDR3 sequence is 15 residues long. Trimming shortened V by 5 bases and J by 0 bases, and 14 bases separated the two germline ends.